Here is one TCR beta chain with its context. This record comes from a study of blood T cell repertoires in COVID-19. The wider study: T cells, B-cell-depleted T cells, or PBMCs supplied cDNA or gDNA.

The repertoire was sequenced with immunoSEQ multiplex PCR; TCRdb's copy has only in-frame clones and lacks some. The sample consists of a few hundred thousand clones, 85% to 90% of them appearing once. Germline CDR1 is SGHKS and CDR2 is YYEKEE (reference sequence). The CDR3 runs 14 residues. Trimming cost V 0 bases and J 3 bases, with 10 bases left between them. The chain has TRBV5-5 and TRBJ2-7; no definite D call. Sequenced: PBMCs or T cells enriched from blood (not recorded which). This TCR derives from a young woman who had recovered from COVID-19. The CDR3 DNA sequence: TGTGCCAGCAGCTTGGGGGCAGCCGACTACGAGCAGTACTTC. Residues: CASSLGAADYEQYF.